This entry concerns a single T cell receptor (beta chain). Its antigen is not known. These data come from a study of blood T cells in healthy people across ages. General study points: There were more naive CD4+ cells and higher diversity in long-lived donors than in aged donors. There was a strong correlation between TCR beta diversity and naive T cell percentage.

Drawn from each donor were roughly 10 milliliters of peripheral blood. Total RNA, at least 5.5 micrograms per sample, was extracted from PBMCs. It was with a sample-barcoded 5' primer and a J-beta primer mix that a second PCR of roughly 7 to 12 cycles was run. TCRdb fed the 5' RACE reads into MiXCR, producing one record per CDR3 protein. The data hold around 800,000 distinct CDR3 sequences, with more than 40% observed a single time. CDR3 length: 13 amino acids. V was pared by 5 bases and J by 6 bases, with 11 bases between. J is TRBJ2-1 and V is TRBV12-3 or TRBV12-4, with a possible D match to TRBD1 (6 bases). The specimen sequenced was blood. This TCR came from a man aged 55 to 70 in good health. This chain's CDR3 is CASSPQGFNEQFF. CDR3 DNA: TGTGCCAGCAGTCCACAGGGATTCAATGAGCAGTTCTTC.